This passage covers 30 T cell receptor beta chains from one sample sequenced in a study of radiotherapy plus CTLA-4 blockade in lung cancer. The data were produced by immunoSEQ multiplex PCR, yet TCRdb's version contains in-frame clones alone and is incomplete. The table shows about 38,000 clones, with about 73% occurring only once. Here the sequenced sample was peripheral blood, taken from a patient treated with radiotherapy plus ipilimumab. All receptors come from a human donor with non-small cell lung cancer who had stable disease on radiotherapy plus ipilimumab.

This clone showed up just a few times. The J gene is TRBJ2-2, the V gene TRBV10-1, with D perhaps TRBD1 (6 bases). Germline CDR1 WNHNN, CDR2 SYGVQD (reference sequence). CDR3 length: 14 residues. Deletions cut 7 bases from V and 4 bases from J, with 13 bases between. As DNA, the CDR3 is TGCGCCAGCATGAAAGAGACAGGCACCGGGGAGCTGTTTTTT. Its translation is CASMKETGTGELFF.

The rearrangement joins TRBV11-2 to TRBJ2-3; 8 positions agree with TRBD1. This CDR3 spans 16 amino acids. The V segment lost 1 base and the J segment 4 bases; nucleotides outside the gene matches: 7. Germline values: CDR1 SGHAT, CDR2 FQNNGV. CDR3 sequence (DNA): TGTGCCAGCAGCTTAGGGAGCAGGGGGCCTTCAGATACGCAGTATTTT. This codes for CASSLGSRGPSDTQYF.

This sequence joins TRBV6-5 and TRBJ2-5, with 11 positions matching TRBD2. The CDR3 spans 16 residues. V shed 2 bases, J shed 5 bases, and the junction held 7 bases outside the gene matches. Per the germline V gene, CDR1 is MNHEY and CDR2 is SVGAGI. CDR3 loop: CASSYEVAGGPETQYF. The DNA of the CDR3 is TGTGCCAGCAGTTACGAAGTAGCGGGGGGGCCCGAGACCCAGTACTTC.

This clone was counted a few times. The rearrangement links TRBV6-5 to TRBJ1-4, with D uncertain. The CDR3 contains 15 residues. V dropped 2 bases and J dropped 4 bases, with 11 bases sitting between them. Germline V gene data show CDR1 as MNHEY and CDR2 as SVGAGI. This CDR3 reads CASSYRPTYNEKLFF. In DNA form, the CDR3 reads TGTGCCAGCAGTTACCGGCCCACTTATAATGAAAAACTGTTTTTT.

The rearrangement uses TRBV6-5 and TRBJ2-3; D perhaps matches TRBD2 (7 bases). V was cut by 5 bases and J by 9 bases, with 15 bases left in between. This CDR3 is 13 amino acids long. Germline CDR1 and CDR2: MNHEY and SVGAGI. The CDR3: CASSAIRGGTQYF. The CDR3 region has the DNA TGTGCCAGCAGTGCGATTAGGGGGGGGACGCAGTATTTT.

The chain combines TRBV27 with TRBJ1-1; a weak D match, TRBD1 (5 bases). Between the trimmed V and J ends, which lost 5 bases and 5 bases, there was a span of 12 bases. Germline CDR1 and CDR2: MNHEY and SMNVEV (reference sequence). This CDR3 spans 13 amino acids. CDR3 coding DNA: TGTGCCAGCAGTGTCAGGGCGAGGACTGAAGCTTTCTTT. It codes for CASSVRARTEAFF.

Of note for this clone: This sample also contains other DNA sequences that code for the same CDR3. V is TRBV30 and J is TRBJ1-1, with D unresolved. CDR3 size: 13 residues. Per germline, CDR1 GTSNPN and CDR2 SVGIG (reference sequence). V lost 4 bases to trimming and J lost 7 bases, with 16 bases between them. This CDR3 reads CAWTPNVAGEAFF. CDR3 DNA: TGTGCCTGGACTCCCAACGTTGCCGGTGAAGCTTTCTTT.

This chain connects TRBV11-3 to TRBJ1-5, with D maybe TRBD1 (6 bases). The V gene's germline CDR1 is SGHNT and CDR2 YENEEA. This CDR3 contains 15 residues. Trimming shortened V by 1 base and J by 3 bases, and 10 bases separated the two germline ends. This CDR3 reads CASSLGYRDNQPQHF. The CDR3 nucleotides are TGTGCCAGCAGCTTAGGATACAGGGACAATCAGCCCCAGCATTTT.

The V gene is TRBV4-3, the J gene TRBJ2-1; D gene uncertain. The ends were cut back, 2 bases at V and 4 bases at J, with 9 bases in the middle. The CDR3 extends over 14 amino acids. Germline assignment: CDR1 LGHNA and CDR2 YSLEER. The CDR3 reads CASSQYGPYNEQFF. CDR3 DNA sequence: TGCGCCAGCAGCCAATACGGACCATACAATGAGCAGTTCTTC.

The chain uses TRBV5-1 and TRBJ2-1, with D maybe TRBD1 (6 bases). Per the germline V gene, CDR1 is SGHRS and CDR2 is YFSETQ. Trimming took 0 bases from V and 12 from J, leaving 16 bases between them. The CDR3 length is 14 residues. CDR3 sequence reads: CASSLADSSSSQFF. CDR3 nucleotides: TGCGCCAGCAGCTTGGCGGACAGCTCCAGTTCGCAGTTCTTC.

The V gene is TRBV19, the J gene TRBJ2-2; D remains unclear. V lost 3 bases and J lost 6, with 17 bases in between. This CDR3 contains 16 residues. Germline V CDR1 and CDR2: LNHDA, SQIVND (reference sequence). The CDR3 loop reads CASSIGPTPASGELFF. The CDR3, as DNA: TGTGCCAGTAGTATCGGGCCCACCCCGGCATCCGGGGAGCTGTTTTTT.

This clone was picked up one time. The chain couples TRBV6-1 to TRBJ1-5; no clear D. Germline V lookup: CDR1 MNHNS, CDR2 SASEGT. There are 15 residues in the CDR3. Trimming pared 3 bases from V and 3 bases from J, leaving 12 bases between. CDR3 region: CASSDINRYNQPQHF. The CDR3, as DNA: TGTGCCAGCAGTGATATAAACAGATACAATCAGCCCCAGCATTTT.

In its sample, this clone was seen a few times. V and J are TRBV7-6 and TRBJ2-7; D may be TRBD2 (5 bases). Per the germline V gene, CDR1 is SGHVS and CDR2 is FNYEAQ. The CDR3 covers 13 residues. Trimming took 6 bases from V and 11 from J, leaving 20 bases between them. CDR3 amino acids: CASRKDGFQEEYF. CDR3 DNA sequence: TGTGCCAGCAGAAAAGACGGCTTCCAGGAGGAGTACTTC. The variable domain in full, with the rest retrieved from reference TRBV7-6 and TRBJ2-7, is GAGVSQSPRYKVTKRGQDVALRCDPISGHVSLYWYRQALGQGPEFLTYFNYEAQQDKSGLPNDRFSAERPEGSISTLTIQRTEQRDSAMYRCASRKDGFQEEYFGPGTRLTVT.

This clone was seen more than once but under ten times. The V and J genes are TRBV7-2 and TRBJ2-2; D uncertain. V was pared by 3 bases and J by 5 bases, with 10 bases between. This CDR3 has 14 residues. CDR1 SGHTA and CDR2 FQGNSA come from the germline V gene. CDR3 in DNA: TGTGCCAGCAGCTTGGCCCAGGCGACCGGGGAGCTGTTTTTT. It translates to CASSLAQATGELFF. Full variable domain (remainder filled in from reference TRBV7-2 and TRBJ2-2): GAGVSQSPSNKVTEKGKDVELRCDPISGHTALYWYRQSLGQGLEFLIYFQGNSAPDKSGLPSDRFSAERTGGSVSTLTIQRTQQEDSAVYLCASSLAQATGELFFGEGSRLTVL.

The chain employs TRBV19 and TRBJ1-4; no definite D call. Per germline, CDR1 LNHDA and CDR2 SQIVND (reference sequence). The CDR3 extends over 14 amino acids. The ends were cut back, 6 bases at V and 0 bases at J, with 8 bases in the middle. CDR3 sequence reads: CASSRVATNEKLFF. The CDR3, as DNA: TGTGCCAGTAGCCGAGTTGCAACTAATGAAAAACTGTTTTTT.

The count of this clone is one. This chain joins TRBV28 and TRBJ1-5; no reliable D call. This CDR3 spans 19 amino acids. Germline assignment: CDR1 MDHEN and CDR2 SYDVKM. V was clipped by 5 bases and J by 0 bases, with 23 bases between them. The CDR3 nucleotides are TGTGCCAGCAGTCTCCTACGGGGAAGAGACGGTTATAGCAATCAGCCCCAGCATTTT. Translation: CASSLLRGRDGYSNQPQHF.

This chain connects TRBV7-9 to TRBJ2-7; D perhaps matches TRBD1 (5 bases). Per germline, CDR1 SEHNR and CDR2 FQNEAQ (reference sequence). Trimming shortened V by 1 base and J by 1 base, and 8 bases separated the two germline ends. CDR3 length: 14 amino acids. The CDR3 DNA follows: TGTGCCAGCAGCTTAGAAGGGGAATCCTACGAGCAGTACGTC. The encoded protein is CASSLEGESYEQYV.

The gene calls are TRBV4-3 and TRBJ2-1, with 10 nucleotides matching TRBD2. Trimming cost V 0 bases and J 3 bases; bases outside gene matches: 5. The CDR3 has 17 amino acids. CDR1 is LGHNA, CDR2 YSLEER, per germline. CDR3 DNA sequence: TGCGCCAGCAGCCAAGATCGTCTAGCGGGGGACTACAATGAGCAGTTCTTC. This translates into CASSQDRLAGDYNEQFF.

The V gene is TRBV19, the J gene TRBJ2-7; 7 bases are a match to TRBD1. The CDR3 covers 18 residues. Trimming took 6 bases from V and 0 from J; bases not matched to a gene: 17. Germline CDR1 reads LNHDA; CDR2 reads SQIVND (reference sequence). The DNA for the CDR3 is TGTGCCAGTAGCCACCTCCCCACACAGGGGATGAACTCCTACGAGCAGTACTTC. This encodes CASSHLPTQGMNSYEQYF. The full variable domain, with the rest looked up from reference TRBV19 and TRBJ2-7, is DGGITQSPKYLFRKEGQNVTLSCEQNLNHDAMYWYRQDPGQGLRLIYYSQIVNDFQKGDIAEGYSVSREKKESFPLTVTSAQKNPTAFYLCASSHLPTQGMNSYEQYFGPGTRLTVT.

The gene calls are TRBV7-8 and TRBJ1-6; TRBD1 might be the D (5 bases). Germline V gives CDR1 SGHVS, CDR2 FQNEAQ. CDR3 length: 14 amino acids. Trimming pared 5 bases from V and 5 bases from J, leaving 10 bases between. The CDR3 reads CASSPGTDNSPLHF. The CDR3 DNA is TGTGCCAGCAGCCCTGGGACGGATAATTCACCCCTCCACTTT. Based on the CDR3 plus reference TRBV7-8 and TRBJ1-6, the full variable domain is GAGVSQSPRYKVAKRGQDVALRCDPISGHVSLFWYQQALGQGPEFLTYFQNEAQLDKSGLPSDRFFAERPEGSVSTLKIQRTQQEDSAVYLCASSPGTDNSPLHFGNGTRLTVT.

This chain uses TRBV10-2 with TRBJ1-1; perhaps TRBD1 as D (5 bases). Germline CDR1 reads WSHSY; CDR2 reads SAAADI. Trimming removed 6 bases at V and 6 bases at J, with 11 bases between. The CDR3 has 12 amino acids. This CDR3 is CASSETQAEAFF. The CDR3 DNA reads TGCGCCAGCAGCGAGACACAGGCTGAAGCTTTCTTT.

In DNA, the CDR3 is TGCGCCAGCAGCCCGACTAGCGGAACCACCGGGGAGCTGTTTTTT. Protein product: CASSPTSGTTGELFF. This chain connects TRBV10-2 to TRBJ2-2; 9 bases are shared with TRBD2. CDR1 is WSHSY, CDR2 SAAADI, per germline. J was trimmed by 4 bases and V by 6 bases; bases with no gene match: 6. The CDR3 contains 15 residues.

The chain has TRBV5-4 and TRBJ1-2; D uncertain. The CDR3 extends over 13 amino acids. Trimming left V 0 bases short and J 1 base short, with 4 bases between. Germline CDR1 reads SGHNT; CDR2 reads YYREEE (reference sequence). In DNA, the CDR3 is TGTGCCAGCAGCTTGGGGAGTAACTATGGCTACACCTTC. Protein product: CASSLGSNYGYTF.

V is TRBV5-4 and J is TRBJ2-5; D is tentatively TRBD1 or TRBD2 (5 bases each). The CDR3 runs 15 residues. The V end lost 4 bases, the J end lost 1 base, and 14 bases lay between the germline ends. CDR1 and CDR2 (germline): SGHNT, YYREEE (reference sequence). The CDR3 nucleotides read TGTGCCAGCAGCCGGGACCCCGGGCCCCAAGAGACCCAGTACTTC. Translated: CASSRDPGPQETQYF.

V gene TRBV6-1 combines with J gene TRBJ1-4; D possibly corresponds to TRBD1 (6 bases). Between the trimmed V and J ends, which lost 8 bases and 3 bases, there was a span of 10 bases. The CDR3 is 13 amino acids. In germline, CDR1 is MNHNS, CDR2 SASEGT. The CDR3 loop is CASEGEANEKLFF. CDR3 sequence (DNA): TGTGCCAGCGAGGGGGAGGCTAATGAAAAACTGTTTTTT.

V and J are TRBV7-3 and TRBJ2-5; 11 positions match TRBD2. The CDR3 loop spans 14 amino acids. The germline V gene encodes CDR1 SGHTA and CDR2 FQGTGA. Trimming cost V 3 bases and J 4 bases; bases outside gene matches: 1. Here the CDR3 DNA reads TGTGCCAGCAGCTTCGGGACTAGCGGAGAGACCCAGTACTTC. This encodes CASSFGTSGETQYF.

The CDR3 region is CASSAGLANRGTDTQYF. The DNA for the CDR3 is TGTGCCAGCAGCGCGGGACTAGCGAATCGGGGCACAGATACGCAGTATTTT. The chain carries TRBV5-4 and TRBJ2-3; 10 nucleotides match TRBD2. Looked up from germline, CDR1 is SGHNT and CDR2 is YYREEE (reference sequence). J gave up 1 base and V 4 bases, and 9 bases lay outside the gene matches. The CDR3 is 17 residues long.

This chain links TRBV7-9 with TRBJ2-3; D gene uncertain. The CDR3 spans 13 residues. Germline CDR1 and CDR2: SEHNR and FQNEAQ (reference sequence). Trimming left V 11 bases short and J 2 bases short, with 14 bases between. The CDR3 DNA reads TGTGCCGTTATGCGACTCACCACAGATACGCAGTATTTT. It encodes CAVMRLTTDTQYF. Complete variable domain (other parts from reference TRBV7-9 and TRBJ2-3): DTGVSQNPRHKITKRGQNVTFRCDPISEHNRLYWYRQTLGQGPEFLTYFQNEAQLEKSRLLSDRFSAERPKGSFSTLEIQRTEQGDSAMYLCAVMRLTTDTQYFGPGTRLTVL.

This chain uses TRBV7-8 with TRBJ1-2, with TRBD1 as a possible D gene (6 bases). The CDR3 sequence is 15 residues long. The germline gives CDR1 SGHVS, CDR2 FQNEAQ. With 5 bases removed from V and 4 bases from J, the gap between germline ends came to 17 bases. The CDR3 spells CASSPQGPGGYGYTF. The CDR3 nucleotides read TGTGCCAGCAGCCCACAGGGCCCCGGGGGCTATGGCTACACCTTC.

The chain has TRBV29-1 and TRBJ2-1, with D unresolved. This CDR3 region has 12 residues. The germline V gene encodes CDR1 SQVTM and CDR2 ANQGSEA. Trimming removed 2 bases at V and 12 bases at J, with 14 bases between. The CDR3 sequence is CSVERAPAGQFF. The CDR3 nucleotides read TGCAGCGTTGAACGGGCACCGGCTGGGCAGTTCTTC.